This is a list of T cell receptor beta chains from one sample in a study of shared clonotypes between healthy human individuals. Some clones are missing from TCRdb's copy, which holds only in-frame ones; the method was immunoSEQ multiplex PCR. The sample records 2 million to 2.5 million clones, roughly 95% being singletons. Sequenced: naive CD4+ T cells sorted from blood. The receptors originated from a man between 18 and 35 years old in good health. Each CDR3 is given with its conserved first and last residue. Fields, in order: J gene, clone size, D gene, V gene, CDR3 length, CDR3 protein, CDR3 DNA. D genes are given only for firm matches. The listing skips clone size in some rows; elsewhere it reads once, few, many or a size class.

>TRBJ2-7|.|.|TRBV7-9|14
CASRSDRSSYEQYF
TGTGCCAGCAGATCGGACAGAAGCTCCTACGAGCAGTACTTC
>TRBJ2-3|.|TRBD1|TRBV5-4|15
CASSLGRGQTDTQYF
TGTGCCAGCAGCTTGGGCAGGGGGCAAACAGATACGCAGTATTTT
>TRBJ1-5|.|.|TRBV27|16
CASSLTWGGRNQPQHF
TGTGCCAGCAGTTTAACCTGGGGGGGACGCAATCAGCCCCAGCATTTT
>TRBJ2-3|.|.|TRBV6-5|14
CASRVTASTDTQYF
TGTGCCAGCAGGGTTACAGCTAGCACAGATACGCAGTATTTT
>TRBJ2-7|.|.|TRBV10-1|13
CASSEQTSYEQYF
TGCGCCAGCAGTGAGCAGACCTCCTACGAGCAGTACTTC
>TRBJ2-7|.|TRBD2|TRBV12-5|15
CASGRGLAGVYEQYF
TGTGCTAGTGGCCGAGGACTAGCGGGAGTGTACGAGCAGTACTTC
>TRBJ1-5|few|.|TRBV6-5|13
CASTRGEDQPQHF
TGTGCCAGCACAAGGGGAGAGGATCAGCCCCAGCATTTT
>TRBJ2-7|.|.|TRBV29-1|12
CSVGGGYDEQYF
TGCAGCGTTGGTGGAGGGTACGACGAGCAGTACTTC
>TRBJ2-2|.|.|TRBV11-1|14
CASSLALGTGELFF
TGTGCCAGCAGCTTAGCTCTGGGCACCGGGGAGCTGTTTTTT
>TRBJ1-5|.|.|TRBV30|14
CAWSVGRGHQPQHF
TGTGCCTGGAGTGTAGGCAGGGGACACCAGCCCCAGCATTTT
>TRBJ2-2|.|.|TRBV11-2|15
CASSQRTANTGELFF
TGTGCCAGCAGCCAGAGGACCGCGAACACCGGGGAGCTGTTTTTT
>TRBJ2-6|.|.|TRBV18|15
CASSLGSSGANVLTF
TGTGCCAGCTCCCTTGGGAGCTCTGGGGCCAACGTCCTGACTTTC
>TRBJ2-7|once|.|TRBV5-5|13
CASSLRPVDEQYF
TGTGCCAGCAGCTTGCGTCCGGTCGACGAGCAGTACTTC
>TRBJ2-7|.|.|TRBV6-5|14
CASRGQFQPYEQYF
TGTGCCAGCAGAGGACAGTTCCAACCCTACGAGCAGTACTTC
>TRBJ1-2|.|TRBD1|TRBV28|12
CASSRGTGGYTF
TGTGCCAGCAGCCGCGGGACAGGTGGCTACACCTTC
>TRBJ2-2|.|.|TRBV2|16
CASSEILRAITGELFF
TGTGCCAGCAGTGAAATTCTTAGGGCTATCACCGGGGAGCTGTTTTTT
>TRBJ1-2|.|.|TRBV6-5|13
CASRDGQIYGYTF
TGTGCCAGCAGGGATGGACAGATCTATGGCTACACCTTC
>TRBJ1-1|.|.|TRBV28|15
CASSPPGPRNTEAFF
TGTGCCAGCAGTCCCCCCGGGCCACGAAACACTGAAGCTTTCTTT
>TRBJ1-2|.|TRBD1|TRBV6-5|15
CASSYSGQGDYGYTF
TGTGCCAGCAGTTACTCAGGACAGGGGGACTATGGCTACACCTTC
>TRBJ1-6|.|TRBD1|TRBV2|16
CASSERLGQVNSPLHF
TGTGCCAGCAGTGAAAGGCTCGGACAGGTTAATTCACCCCTCCACTTT
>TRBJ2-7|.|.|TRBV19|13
CASSDSTLDEQYF
TGTGCCAGTAGTGACAGTACCCTGGACGAGCAGTACTTC
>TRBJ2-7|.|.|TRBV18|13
CASSRPDSYEQYF
TGTGCCAGCTCACGACCCGACTCCTACGAGCAGTACTTC
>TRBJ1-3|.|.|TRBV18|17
CASSTTPGTAGGNTIYF
TGTGCCAGCTCGACTACCCCGGGTACGGCTGGGGGAAACACCATATATTTT
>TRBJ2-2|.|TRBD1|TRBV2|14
CASTGDRNTGELFF
TGTGCCAGTACCGGGGACAGGAACACCGGGGAGCTGTTTTTT
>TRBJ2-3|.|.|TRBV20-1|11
CSAIRADTQYF
TGCAGTGCAATAAGGGCAGATACGCAGTATTTT
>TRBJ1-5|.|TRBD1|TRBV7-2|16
CASSLQTGGAGQPQHF
TGTGCCAGCAGCTTACAAACAGGGGGCGCCGGTCAGCCCCAGCATTTT
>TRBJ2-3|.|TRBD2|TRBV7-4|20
CASSVTTSGRAGLSTDTQYF
TGTGCCAGCAGCGTGACTACTAGCGGGAGGGCCGGTTTGAGCACAGATACGCAGTATTTT
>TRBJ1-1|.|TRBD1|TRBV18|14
CASSEGQGKAEAFF
TGTGCCAGCTCGGAGGGACAGGGGAAGGCTGAAGCTTTCTTT
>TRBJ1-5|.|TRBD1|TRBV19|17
CASSPSHRGTSNQPQHF
TGTGCCAGTAGTCCCTCCCACAGGGGAACAAGCAATCAGCCCCAGCATTTT
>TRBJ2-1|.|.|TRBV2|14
CASKRGGGNNEQFF
TGTGCCAGCAAACGAGGAGGGGGTAACAATGAGCAGTTCTTC
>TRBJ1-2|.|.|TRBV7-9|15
CASSLSVGGWDGYTF
TGTGCCAGCAGCTTATCAGTCGGGGGCTGGGATGGCTACACCTTC
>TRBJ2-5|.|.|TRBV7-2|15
CASSFPSATQETQYF
TGTGCCAGCAGCTTTCCGAGCGCCACCCAAGAGACCCAGTACTTC
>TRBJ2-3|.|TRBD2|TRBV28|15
CASSFASGITDTQYF
TGTGCCAGCAGTTTCGCTAGCGGGATCACAGATACGCAGTATTTT
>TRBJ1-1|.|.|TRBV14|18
CASSRGAGIGGGNTEAFF
TGTGCCAGCAGCCGCGGAGCGGGTATCGGGGGGGGAAACACTGAAGCTTTCTTT
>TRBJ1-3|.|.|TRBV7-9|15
CASSSSGASGNTIYF
TGTGCCAGCAGCTCGTCGGGGGCCTCTGGAAACACCATATATTTT
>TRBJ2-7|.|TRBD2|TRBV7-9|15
CASSLESAGGYEQYF
TGTGCCAGCAGCTTAGAATCGGCGGGAGGATACGAGCAGTACTTC
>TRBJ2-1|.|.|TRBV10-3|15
CAISESRLERDEQFF
TGTGCCATCAGTGAGTCGAGACTAGAAAGGGATGAGCAGTTCTTC
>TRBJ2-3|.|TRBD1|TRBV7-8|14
CASSLTTGGDTQYF
TGTGCCAGCAGCTTAACAACAGGGGGGGATACGCAGTATTTT
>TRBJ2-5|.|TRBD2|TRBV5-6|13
CASGLAGEETQYF
TGTGCCAGCGGACTAGCGGGGGAAGAGACCCAGTACTTC
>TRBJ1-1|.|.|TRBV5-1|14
CASSGRDPNTEAFF
TGCGCCAGCAGCGGCCGGGACCCGAACACTGAAGCTTTCTTT
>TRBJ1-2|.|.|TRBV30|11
CAWRGVYGYTF
TGTGCCTGGAGAGGGGTTTATGGCTACACCTTC
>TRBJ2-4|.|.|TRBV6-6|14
CASTPGRTRAEADF
TGTGCCAGCACACCGGGGAGGACTCGGGCGGAGGCGGACTTC
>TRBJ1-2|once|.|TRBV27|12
CASSLSGVGYTF
TGTGCCAGCAGTTTATCCGGGGTTGGCTACACCTTC
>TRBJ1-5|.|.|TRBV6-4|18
CASSDPLPVPSEGQPQHF
TGTGCCAGCAGTGACCCCCTACCTGTACCGTCCGAGGGTCAGCCCCAGCATTTT
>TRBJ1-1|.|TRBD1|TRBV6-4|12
CASSDSNRGGFF
TGTGCCAGCAGTGACTCGAACAGGGGGGGATTCTTT
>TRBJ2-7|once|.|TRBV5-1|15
CASSLGAGSAYEQYF
TGCGCCAGCAGCTTGGGGGCAGGTAGCGCCTACGAGCAGTACTTC
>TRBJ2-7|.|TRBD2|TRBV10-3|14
CAIGSGGRTYEQYF
TGTGCCATCGGGAGCGGGGGCCGAACCTACGAGCAGTACTTC
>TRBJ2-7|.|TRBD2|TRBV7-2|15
CASTRTSGNPYEQYF
TGTGCCAGCACCCGGACTAGCGGAAACCCCTACGAGCAGTACTTC
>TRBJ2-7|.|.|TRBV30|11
CAWSEFHEQYF
TGTGCCTGGAGCGAATTCCACGAGCAGTACTTC
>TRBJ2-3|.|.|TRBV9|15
CASSANSALADTQYF
TGTGCCAGCAGCGCCAACAGTGCGCTGGCCGATACGCAGTATTTT
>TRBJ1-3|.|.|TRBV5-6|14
CASSRSDSGNTIYF
TGTGCCAGCAGTCGGTCGGACAGCGGAAACACCATATATTTT
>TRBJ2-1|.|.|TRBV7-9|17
CASSLAGTSQNLNEQFF
TGTGCCAGCAGCTTAGCCGGGACATCCCAGAACTTAAATGAGCAGTTCTTC
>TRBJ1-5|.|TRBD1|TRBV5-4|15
CASSSGTGANQPQHF
TGTGCCAGCAGCTCCGGGACAGGAGCCAATCAGCCCCAGCATTTT
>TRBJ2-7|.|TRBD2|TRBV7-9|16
CASSYSSGGDAYEQYF
TGTGCCAGCAGCTATTCTAGCGGAGGGGATGCCTACGAGCAGTACTTC
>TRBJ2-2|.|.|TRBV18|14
CASSSGRGTGELFF
TGTGCCAGCTCATCCGGTCGGGGAACCGGGGAGCTGTTTTTT